Listed below are T cell receptor beta chains from one sample, sequenced in a study of Ad26.COV2.S vaccination and SARS-CoV-2 variants. Measured with immunoSEQ multiplex PCR; TCRdb has only the in-frame clones, and not every one. The sample lists hundreds of thousands of clones, 90% occurring once. Sample: peripheral blood, taken in a trial of Ad26.COV2.S vaccine versus placebo. These receptors all stem from a person aged 18-60 years who received the Ad26.COV2.S COVID-19 vaccine or a placebo. CDR3s include the opening cysteine and the closing phenylalanine or tryptophan. Each record gives: V gene, D gene, J gene, clone size, CDR3 protein, CDR3 DNA. D genes are given only for firm matches. Clone size is given for some rows only: seen once, a few or many times, or a class if the clone is expanded.

V gene: TRBV10-3; D gene: TRBD1; J gene: TRBJ2-6; clone size: .; CDR3 protein: CAISLDRGGANVLTF; CDR3 DNA: TGTGCCATCAGTCTAGACAGGGGTGGGGCCAACGTCCTGACTTTC
V gene: TRBV28; D gene: .; J gene: TRBJ1-5; clone size: .; CDR3 protein: CASSPSGQADQPQHF; CDR3 DNA: TGTGCCAGCAGTCCGTCGGGGCAGGCTGATCAGCCCCAGCATTTT
V gene: TRBV15; D gene: .; J gene: TRBJ2-1; clone size: .; CDR3 protein: CATWGAYNEQFF; CDR3 DNA: TGTGCCACCTGGGGAGCTTACAATGAGCAGTTCTTC
V gene: TRBV7-2; D gene: TRBD2; J gene: TRBJ2-2; clone size: .; CDR3 protein: CASSPLAGGGELFF; CDR3 DNA: TGTGCCAGCAGCCCTCTAGCGGGAGGCGGGGAGCTGTTTTTT
V gene: TRBV12-3/TRBV12-4; D gene: .; J gene: TRBJ2-7; clone size: .; CDR3 protein: CASSLYGLEQYF; CDR3 DNA: TGTGCCAGCAGTTTGTATGGGCTCGAGCAGTACTTC
V gene: TRBV10-3; D gene: .; J gene: TRBJ2-1; clone size: .; CDR3 protein: CAISDKLGSYNEQFF; CDR3 DNA: TGTGCCATCAGCGATAAACTAGGCTCCTACAATGAGCAGTTCTTC
V gene: TRBV19; D gene: .; J gene: TRBJ2-5; clone size: once; CDR3 protein: CASSMNMGETQYF; CDR3 DNA: TGTGCCAGTAGTATGAATATGGGAGAGACCCAGTACTTC
V gene: TRBV5-4; D gene: TRBD2; J gene: TRBJ2-2; clone size: .; CDR3 protein: CASCSAGGPDGELFF; CDR3 DNA: TGTGCCAGCTGCTCCGCGGGAGGGCCAGACGGGGAGCTGTTTTTT
V gene: TRBV5-8; D gene: .; J gene: TRBJ1-3; clone size: .; CDR3 protein: CASSLSTVSSGNTIYF; CDR3 DNA: TGTGCCAGCAGCTTGAGTACGGTTAGCTCTGGAAACACCATATATTTT
V gene: TRBV29-1; D gene: .; J gene: TRBJ1-2; clone size: .; CDR3 protein: CSVAGQDGYTF; CDR3 DNA: TGCAGCGTTGCTGGGCAAGATGGCTACACCTTC
V gene: TRBV30; D gene: .; J gene: TRBJ2-6; clone size: .; CDR3 protein: CAWNLDGANVLTF; CDR3 DNA: TGTGCCTGGAATCTCGATGGGGCCAACGTCCTGACTTTC
V gene: TRBV5-1; D gene: TRBD1; J gene: TRBJ1-1; clone size: .; CDR3 protein: CASSPRTGMNTEAFF; CDR3 DNA: TGCGCCAGCAGCCCACGGACAGGGATGAACACTGAAGCTTTCTTT
V gene: TRBV5-4; D gene: TRBD2; J gene: TRBJ2-3; clone size: .; CDR3 protein: CASSQKTSGSTDTQYF; CDR3 DNA: TGTGCCAGCAGCCAAAAGACTAGCGGGAGCACAGATACGCAGTATTTT
V gene: TRBV10-2; D gene: .; J gene: TRBJ2-7; clone size: .; CDR3 protein: CASSDYKRVHYEQYF; CDR3 DNA: TGCGCCAGCAGTGATTACAAGCGGGTGCATTACGAGCAGTACTTC
V gene: TRBV5-8; D gene: .; J gene: TRBJ2-7; clone size: .; CDR3 protein: CASRPPRGGHNYEQYF; CDR3 DNA: TGTGCCAGCAGACCCCCGCGAGGGGGACATAACTACGAGCAGTACTTC
V gene: TRBV9; D gene: TRBD2; J gene: TRBJ2-7; clone size: .; CDR3 protein: CASSSRTRHYEQYF; CDR3 DNA: TGTGCCAGCAGCTCCCGGACTAGACACTACGAGCAGTACTTC
V gene: TRBV9; D gene: TRBD2; J gene: TRBJ2-1; clone size: .; CDR3 protein: CASSVTGRVDEQFF; CDR3 DNA: TGTGCCAGCAGCGTAACCGGGAGGGTGGATGAGCAGTTCTTC
V gene: TRBV5-6; D gene: .; J gene: TRBJ2-4; clone size: .; CDR3 protein: CASSFGPLQYF; CDR3 DNA: TGTGCCAGCAGCTTCGGACCTCTTCAGTACTTC
V gene: TRBV5-4; D gene: TRBD1; J gene: TRBJ1-1; clone size: .; CDR3 protein: CASSLVQGGEAFF; CDR3 DNA: TGTGCCAGCAGCTTGGTTCAGGGGGGTGAAGCTTTCTTT
V gene: TRBV19; D gene: .; J gene: TRBJ2-5; clone size: .; CDR3 protein: CASSTRQQETQYF; CDR3 DNA: TGTGCCAGTAGTACAAGACAACAAGAGACCCAGTACTTC
V gene: TRBV4-3; D gene: .; J gene: TRBJ1-4; clone size: once; CDR3 protein: CASSQPRQATNEKLFF; CDR3 DNA: TGCGCCAGCAGCCAACCAAGACAGGCGACGAATGAAAAACTGTTTTTT
V gene: TRBV9; D gene: .; J gene: TRBJ1-4; clone size: .; CDR3 protein: CASSVSQVDEKLFF; CDR3 DNA: TGTGCCAGCAGCGTGAGTCAGGTTGATGAAAAACTGTTTTTT
V gene: TRBV2; D gene: TRBD1; J gene: TRBJ2-2; clone size: .; CDR3 protein: CASSVGTATGELFF; CDR3 DNA: TGTGCCAGCAGCGTCGGGACAGCCACCGGGGAGCTGTTTTTT
V gene: TRBV7-6; D gene: .; J gene: TRBJ2-7; clone size: few; CDR3 protein: CASSLTSPSETYEQYF; CDR3 DNA: TGTGCCAGCAGCTTGACTAGTCCATCTGAAACCTACGAGCAGTACTTC
V gene: TRBV27; D gene: TRBD1; J gene: TRBJ2-3; clone size: .; CDR3 protein: CASSLLGGQGPDTQYF; CDR3 DNA: TGTGCCAGCAGTTTATTAGGGGGACAGGGGCCAGATACGCAGTATTTT
V gene: TRBV19; D gene: TRBD2; J gene: TRBJ2-3; clone size: .; CDR3 protein: CASSLGLAGVKRNTQYF; CDR3 DNA: TGTGCCAGTAGTCTGGGACTAGCGGGAGTAAAGAGGAATACGCAGTATTTT
V gene: TRBV5-4; D gene: .; J gene: TRBJ2-4; clone size: once; CDR3 protein: CASSLELAKNIQYF; CDR3 DNA: TGTGCCAGCAGCTTGGAACTAGCCAAAAACATTCAGTACTTC
V gene: TRBV2; D gene: TRBD1; J gene: TRBJ2-2; clone size: .; CDR3 protein: CASSLLDRGHSGELFF; CDR3 DNA: TGTGCCAGCAGCTTACTGGACAGGGGGCATTCCGGGGAGCTGTTTTTT